This TCR beta chain derives from a study of blood T cell repertoires in COVID-19. Study-level information: Sites in the United States, Italy and Spain provided acute and convalescent COVID-19 samples.

The CDR3 length is 15 residues. Germline V CDR1 and CDR2: SGHVS, FNYEAQ. Trimming pared 2 bases from V and 3 bases from J, leaving 10 bases between. Measured with immunoSEQ multiplex PCR; TCRdb has only the in-frame clones, and not every one. The table shows fewer than 650,000 clones, with about 89% occurring only once. The sample was peripheral blood. The TCR comes from a woman aged 45-65 years with COVID-19, enrolled during active disease. The gene calls are TRBV7-6 and TRBJ2-2; D gene uncertain. CDR3 sequence: CASSLYATYTGELFF. CDR3 coding DNA: TGTGCCAGCAGCTTATACGCTACTTACACCGGGGAGCTGTTTTTT.